This T cell receptor beta chain was retrieved from a study of response to subunit inactivated influenza vaccine. MiXCR, applied by TCRdb to the RT-PCR reads, yields one record per CDR3 protein. Of hundreds of thousands of distinct CDR3 sequences listed, about 12% are singletons. This clonotype was seen more than once but under ten times. The antigen is unknown. Study results and caveats: T cells newly recruited by each seasonal influenza vaccination are few, the authors suggested.

The CDR3 is made up of 14 amino acids. V was clipped by 0 bases and J by 1 base, with 7 bases between them. The germline V gene encodes CDR1 ENHRY and CDR2 SYGVKD. Sequencing was performed on PBMCs from blood, taken on the day of vaccination. This receptor was obtained from a man in his fifties who received an inactivated influenza vaccine. The rearrangement uses TRBV10-3 and TRBJ2-7; tentatively, D is TRBD1 (6 bases). CDR3 residues: CAISESGASYEQYF. The CDR3 DNA reads TGTGCCATCAGTGAGTCGGGGGCTTCCTACGAGCAGTACTTC.